These 9 T cell receptor beta chains were sequenced from one sample in a study of Graves' ophthalmopathy and Graves' hyperthyroidism. For repertoire sequencing, the TCR beta CDR3 regions were amplified from RNA transcripts. HTBI primers were employed in first-round RT-PCR, then a second-round multiplex PCR followed. TCRdb independently ran MiXCR on the multiplex PCR reads; one entry per CDR3 protein. The data show about 740,000 distinct CDR3 sequences, about 44% seen once. Specimen: peripheral blood. The source of these receptors is an adult man with Graves' ophthalmopathy.

The table lists this clonotype with a few counts. This rearrangement joins TRBV11-2 to TRBJ1-5; weak D call: TRBD1 (6 bases). This CDR3 spans 15 amino acids. Germline V gives CDR1 SGHAT, CDR2 FQNNGV. V was clipped by 5 bases and J by 3 bases, with 14 bases between them. The CDR3 spells CASSPMTGTNQPQHF. The CDR3 DNA sequence: TGTGCCAGCAGCCCGATGACAGGAACCAATCAGCCCCAGCATTTT.

This clonotype has a handful of counts. V is TRBV20-1 and J is TRBJ1-1; 7 nucleotides match TRBD1. The ends lost 7 bases at V and 4 bases at J; junction bases unmatched: 6. The CDR3 sequence is 12 residues long. Germline V lookup: CDR1 DFQATT, CDR2 SNEGSKA (reference sequence). The CDR3 DNA reads TGCAGTGGCAGGGGGGTCGCCACTGAAGCTTTCTTT. Its protein is CSGRGVATEAFF.

This clonotype was seen at least ten times. This chain connects TRBV29-1 to TRBJ1-1; D not resolved. This CDR3 contains 13 residues. V dropped 3 bases and J dropped 0 bases, with 8 bases sitting between them. Germline V gene lookup returns CDR1 SQVTM and CDR2 ANQGSEA. The CDR3 loop reads CSVDVGMNTEAFF. In DNA form, the CDR3 reads TGCAGCGTTGATGTGGGGATGAACACTGAAGCTTTCTTT.

In this sample, this clonotype turned up many times. The V and J genes are TRBV2 and TRBJ1-1; unclear D gene. Per the germline V gene, CDR1 is SNHLY and CDR2 is FYNNEI. This CDR3 comprises 13 residues. The germline V and J ends were trimmed by 6 bases and 1 base, with 9 bases remaining between them. CDR3 protein: CASSEVENTEAFF. For the CDR3, the DNA is TGTGCCAGCAGCGAGGTCGAGAACACTGAAGCTTTCTTT.

V is TRBV29-1 and J is TRBJ2-7; a weak D match, TRBD2 (6 bases). CDR3 length equals 13 residues. Germline CDR1 reads SQVTM; CDR2 reads ANQGSEA. V was clipped by 4 bases and J by 0 bases, with 10 bases between them. The CDR3 region is CSVAAGTSYEQYF. In DNA form, the CDR3 reads TGCAGCGTTGCCGCGGGGACCTCCTACGAGCAGTACTTC.

As to this clonotype: A read error may be the cause here, since a much bigger clone is one base away. This chain uses TRBV10-3 with TRBJ1-1; no firm D call. The V gene's germline CDR1 is ENHRY and CDR2 SYGVKD. This CDR3 contains 14 residues. CDR3: CAISESELNTGAFF. CDR3 DNA sequence: TGTGCCATCAGTGAGTCGGAATTGAACACTGGAGCTTTCTTT.

The rearrangement uses TRBV2 and TRBJ1-4, with a tentative D call TRBD1 (6 bases). V lost 2 bases and J lost 8, with 15 bases in between. The CDR3 loop spans 15 amino acids. Germline lookup yields CDR1 SNHLY and CDR2 FYNNEI. CDR3 sequence reads: CASSEWGGAGEKLFF. CDR3 bases: TGTGCCAGCAGTGAATGGGGGGGCGCGGGAGAAAAACTGTTTTTT.

The chain employs TRBV20-1 and TRBJ1-4; 8 bases agree with TRBD1. Germline-derived CDR1 and CDR2 are DFQATT and SNEGSKA (reference sequence). The CDR3 has 14 residues. With 5 bases clipped from V and 4 bases from J, the junction kept 6 bases outside the gene matches. The DNA for the CDR3 is TGCAGTGCTCGGCGACAGGGGATTAATGAAAAACTGTTTTTT. Amino acid sequence: CSARRQGINEKLFF.

There are many counts of this clonotype. The CDR3 DNA is TGTGCCACCAGTGATTTTCGGGCGAGGAACACTGAAGCTTTCTTT. Its translation: CATSDFRARNTEAFF. The chain carries TRBV24-1 and TRBJ1-1; D is undetermined. CDR1 and CDR2 from the germline V gene are KGHDR and SFDVKD. The CDR3 sequence is 15 residues long. Trimming took 1 base from V and 1 from J, leaving 9 bases between them.